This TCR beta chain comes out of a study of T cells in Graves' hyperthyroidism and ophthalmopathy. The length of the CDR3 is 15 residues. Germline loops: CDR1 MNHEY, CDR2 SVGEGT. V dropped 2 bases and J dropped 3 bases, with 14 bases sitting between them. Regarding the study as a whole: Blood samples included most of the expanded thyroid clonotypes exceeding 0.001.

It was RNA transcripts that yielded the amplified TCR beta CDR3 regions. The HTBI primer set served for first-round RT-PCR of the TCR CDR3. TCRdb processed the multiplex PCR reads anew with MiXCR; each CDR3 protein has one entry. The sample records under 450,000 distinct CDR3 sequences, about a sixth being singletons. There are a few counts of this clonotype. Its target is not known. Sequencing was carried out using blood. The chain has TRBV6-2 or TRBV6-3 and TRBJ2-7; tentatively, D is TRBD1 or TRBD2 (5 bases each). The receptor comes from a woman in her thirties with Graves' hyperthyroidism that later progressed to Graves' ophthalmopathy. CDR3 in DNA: TGTGCCAGCAGTTACGGAGGCAGGGTAGACTACGAGCAGTACTTC. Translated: CASSYGGRVDYEQYF.